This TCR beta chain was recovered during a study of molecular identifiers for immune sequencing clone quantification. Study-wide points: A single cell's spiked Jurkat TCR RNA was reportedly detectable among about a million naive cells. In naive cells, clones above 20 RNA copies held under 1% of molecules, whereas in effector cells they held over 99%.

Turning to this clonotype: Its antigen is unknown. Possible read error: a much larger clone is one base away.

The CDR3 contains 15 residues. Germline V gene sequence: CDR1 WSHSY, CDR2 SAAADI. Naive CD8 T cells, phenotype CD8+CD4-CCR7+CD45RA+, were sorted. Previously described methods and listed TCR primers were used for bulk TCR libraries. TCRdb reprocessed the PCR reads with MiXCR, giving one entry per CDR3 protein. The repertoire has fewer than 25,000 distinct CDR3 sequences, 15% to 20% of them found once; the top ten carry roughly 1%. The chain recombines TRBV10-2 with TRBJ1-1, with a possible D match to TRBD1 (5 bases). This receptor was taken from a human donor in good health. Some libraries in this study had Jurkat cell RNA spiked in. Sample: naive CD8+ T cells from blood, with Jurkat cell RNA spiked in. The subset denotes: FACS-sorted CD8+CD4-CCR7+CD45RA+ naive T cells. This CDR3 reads CASSESGVYFLEASF. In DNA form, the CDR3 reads TGCGCCAGCAGTGAGTCGGGGGTATACTTCCTTGAAGCTTCCTTT.